This TCR beta chain was sequenced during a study of cytomegalovirus exposure and HLA in healthy donors. J lost 4 bases, V lost 4 bases, and 13 bases had no gene match. This CDR3 spans 17 amino acids. Germline values: CDR1 SGHNT, CDR2 YYREEE (reference sequence). PCR involved 60 Vbeta and 13 Jbeta primers. Some clones are missing from TCRdb's copy, which holds only in-frame ones; the method was immunoSEQ multiplex PCR. Of 110,000 to 150,000 clones in the sample, roughly 83% were seen once. Every donor was a healthy person donating bone marrow. The clonotype comes from a man between 40 and 49 years old in good health and CMV-seropositive. The chain recombines TRBV5-4 with TRBJ2-1; TRBD2 matches 8 bases. Sequencing was done on a sample of PBMCs. CDR3 sequence: CASSLGASGLLYNEQFF. CDR3 DNA sequence: TGTGCCAGCAGCCTTGGGGCTAGCGGGCTCCTATACAATGAGCAGTTCTTC.